Listed below are T cell receptor beta chains from one sample, sequenced in a study of OX40 agonist ivuxolimab in advanced cancers. Method: immunoSEQ multiplex PCR; TCRdb's copy keeps in-frame clones and lacks some. The data contain 45,000 to 70,000 clones, about 90% of them singletons. The material sequenced was CD4+ or CD8+ T cells sorted from blood, taken in a trial of the OX40 agonist ivuxolimab. Receptors originate from an adult with an advanced solid tumor such as melanoma, head and neck, liver or kidney cancer. Each CDR3 is given with its conserved first and last residue. The order of the fields is J gene, clone size, V gene, D gene, CDR3 DNA, CDR3 protein. A D gene is named only where the DNA matches it firmly. Only some rows state a clone size, as once, few, many or a class for expanded clones.

j_call: TRBJ2-1; clone_size: .; v_call: TRBV4-1; d_call: .; cdr3_nt: TGCGCCAGCAGCCAAGATGTACCCCGGGAGCGGATCTACAATGAGCAGTTCTTC; cdr3_aa: CASSQDVPRERIYNEQFF
j_call: TRBJ1-2; clone_size: .; v_call: TRBV5-6; d_call: .; cdr3_nt: TGTGCCAGCAGCTTCCCTCAGGGATCCTTCTATGGCTACACCTTC; cdr3_aa: CASSFPQGSFYGYTF
j_call: TRBJ2-2; clone_size: .; v_call: TRBV19; d_call: .; cdr3_nt: TGTGCCAGTAGGTTGAGGGGGGCTCACACCGGGGAGCTGTTTTTT; cdr3_aa: CASRLRGAHTGELFF
j_call: TRBJ2-7; clone_size: .; v_call: TRBV18; d_call: .; cdr3_nt: TGTGCCAGCTCACGAGGGACTTCCGTCTACGAGCAGTACTTC; cdr3_aa: CASSRGTSVYEQYF
j_call: TRBJ2-5; clone_size: .; v_call: TRBV9; d_call: TRBD2; cdr3_nt: TGTGCCAGCAGCGAGAAACTTACTAGCGGGAGAGTAGAGACCCAGTACTTC; cdr3_aa: CASSEKLTSGRVETQYF
j_call: TRBJ2-1; clone_size: few; v_call: TRBV19; d_call: .; cdr3_nt: TGTGCCAGTAGTATAACAAGGGGAAGCAATGAGCAGTTCTTC; cdr3_aa: CASSITRGSNEQFF
j_call: TRBJ2-7; clone_size: few; v_call: TRBV5-4; d_call: .; cdr3_nt: TGTGCCAGCAGCTTCCCAAGGGACGAGCAGTACTTC; cdr3_aa: CASSFPRDEQYF
j_call: TRBJ2-1; clone_size: .; v_call: TRBV7-5; d_call: .; cdr3_nt: TGTGCCAGAAGCTCCGGGACTAGCGGCTACAATGAGCAGTTCTTC; cdr3_aa: CARSSGTSGYNEQFF
j_call: TRBJ1-2; clone_size: .; v_call: TRBV18; d_call: .; cdr3_nt: TGTGCCAGCTCACCACGGGCGGGGGTGAACTATGGCTACACCTTC; cdr3_aa: CASSPRAGVNYGYTF
j_call: TRBJ2-7; clone_size: .; v_call: TRBV10-2; d_call: TRBD2; cdr3_nt: TGCGCCAGCATAGGGACTAGCGGTGAACGTCAGTACTTC; cdr3_aa: CASIGTSGERQYF
j_call: TRBJ2-5; clone_size: .; v_call: TRBV4-2; d_call: .; cdr3_nt: TGTGCCAGCAGCCAAGATTTTGGAGGGGAGACCCAGTACTTC; cdr3_aa: CASSQDFGGETQYF
j_call: TRBJ2-6; clone_size: once; v_call: TRBV27; d_call: TRBD2; cdr3_nt: TGTGCCAGCAGTTTCCAGCGGGGGAGCTCTGGGGCCAACGTCCTGACTTTC; cdr3_aa: CASSFQRGSSGANVLTF
j_call: TRBJ2-7; clone_size: .; v_call: TRBV5-1; d_call: TRBD1; cdr3_nt: TGCGCCAGCAGCTTCCAACAGGGGGAACTTCGCTACGAGCAGTACTTC; cdr3_aa: CASSFQQGELRYEQYF
j_call: TRBJ1-5; clone_size: few; v_call: TRBV5-6; d_call: .; cdr3_nt: TGTGCCAGCAGCTTCTCCGGGACGGTTAGCAATCAGCCCCAGCATTTT; cdr3_aa: CASSFSGTVSNQPQHF
j_call: TRBJ1-5; clone_size: .; v_call: TRBV7-8; d_call: TRBD1; cdr3_nt: TGTGCCAGCAGCTTAGCGGGTTGGGGGACAGGGGGCGGCAATCAGCCCCAGCATTTT; cdr3_aa: CASSLAGWGTGGGNQPQHF
j_call: TRBJ2-7; clone_size: .; v_call: TRBV9; d_call: TRBD2; cdr3_nt: TGTGCCAGCAGCTCAGGGTTAGCGGGAGACGAGCAGTACTTC; cdr3_aa: CASSSGLAGDEQYF
j_call: TRBJ2-2; clone_size: .; v_call: TRBV19; d_call: .; cdr3_nt: TGTGCCAGTAGTTCGATCACCGGGGAGCTGTTTTTT; cdr3_aa: CASSSITGELFF
j_call: TRBJ2-2; clone_size: .; v_call: TRBV5-1; d_call: .; cdr3_nt: TGCGCCAGCAGCTCCGCCCGGGAGCTGTTTTTT; cdr3_aa: CASSSARELFF
j_call: TRBJ2-5; clone_size: .; v_call: TRBV18; d_call: .; cdr3_nt: TGTGCCAGCTCACGGGTAGGGCTGGAGACCCAGTACTTC; cdr3_aa: CASSRVGLETQYF
j_call: TRBJ2-1; clone_size: .; v_call: TRBV5-4; d_call: .; cdr3_nt: TGTGCCAGCAGCTTGGGGGGGAGGTACAATGAGCAGTTCTTC; cdr3_aa: CASSLGGRYNEQFF
j_call: TRBJ1-4; clone_size: .; v_call: TRBV28; d_call: .; cdr3_nt: TGTGCCAGCAGTCTTGGGGGCAGAACTAATGAAAAACTGTTTTTT; cdr3_aa: CASSLGGRTNEKLFF
j_call: TRBJ2-3; clone_size: once; v_call: TRBV30; d_call: TRBD1; cdr3_nt: TGTGCCTGGAGTCAGTACAGGGGAAGCACAGATACGCAGTATTTT; cdr3_aa: CAWSQYRGSTDTQYF
j_call: TRBJ2-7; clone_size: .; v_call: TRBV27; d_call: TRBD2; cdr3_nt: TGTGCCAGCAGGCCTAGGGACTATGCCTACGAGCAGTACTTC; cdr3_aa: CASRPRDYAYEQYF
j_call: TRBJ1-2; clone_size: .; v_call: TRBV6-5; d_call: .; cdr3_nt: TGTGCCACCCGTAATAGGGGTAACTATGGCTACACCTTC; cdr3_aa: CATRNRGNYGYTF
j_call: TRBJ1-1; clone_size: .; v_call: TRBV29-1; d_call: .; cdr3_nt: TGCAGCGTTGAAGATAATGGTAGGGCTTTCTTT; cdr3_aa: CSVEDNGRAFF
j_call: TRBJ1-1; clone_size: .; v_call: TRBV7-9; d_call: .; cdr3_nt: TGTGCCAGCAGCTTAGGGCAGATCAACACTGAAGCTTTCTTT; cdr3_aa: CASSLGQINTEAFF
j_call: TRBJ1-1; clone_size: .; v_call: TRBV7-8; d_call: .; cdr3_nt: TGTGCCAGCAGCTTAGCCGGGACAGAAGCTTTCTTT; cdr3_aa: CASSLAGTEAFF
j_call: TRBJ2-2; clone_size: .; v_call: TRBV28; d_call: .; cdr3_nt: TGTGCCAGCACCACCTACACCGGGGAGCTGTTTTTT; cdr3_aa: CASTTYTGELFF
j_call: TRBJ2-5; clone_size: .; v_call: TRBV28; d_call: .; cdr3_nt: TGTGCCAGCAGCCAAGAGACCCAGTACTTC; cdr3_aa: CASSQETQYF
j_call: TRBJ2-7; clone_size: .; v_call: TRBV11-2; d_call: .; cdr3_nt: TGTGCCAGCAGCTTAGCTGGGGAAAGGGTCGAGCAGTACTTC; cdr3_aa: CASSLAGERVEQYF
j_call: TRBJ1-4; clone_size: .; v_call: TRBV7-3; d_call: TRBD1; cdr3_nt: TGTGCCAGCAGTCAAACAGGGGCGGTGGCTGAAAAACTGTTTTTT; cdr3_aa: CASSQTGAVAEKLFF
j_call: TRBJ2-3; clone_size: .; v_call: TRBV5-4; d_call: TRBD2; cdr3_nt: TGTGCCAGCAGCCCGGGACTAGCGGGAGGAGGCACAGATACGCAGTATTTT; cdr3_aa: CASSPGLAGGGTDTQYF
j_call: TRBJ2-3; clone_size: .; v_call: TRBV19; d_call: .; cdr3_nt: TGTGCCAGTAGCCCCAACACAGATACGCAGTATTTT; cdr3_aa: CASSPNTDTQYF
j_call: TRBJ2-1; clone_size: .; v_call: TRBV7-9; d_call: TRBD2; cdr3_nt: TGTGCCAGCAGCTTAAGCGGGGCCTACAATGAGCAGTTCTTC; cdr3_aa: CASSLSGAYNEQFF
j_call: TRBJ2-3; clone_size: .; v_call: TRBV11-2; d_call: .; cdr3_nt: TGTGCCAGCAGCTTAGATCTTCGCGGCACAGATACGCAGTATTTT; cdr3_aa: CASSLDLRGTDTQYF
j_call: TRBJ2-5; clone_size: .; v_call: TRBV5-1; d_call: TRBD1; cdr3_nt: TGCGCCACCTGCCGGACAGGTTTTCAAGAGACCCAGTACTTC; cdr3_aa: CATCRTGFQETQYF
j_call: TRBJ1-4; clone_size: .; v_call: TRBV19; d_call: TRBD1; cdr3_nt: TGTGCCAGTAGGGAGGGGGCAAACGAAAAACTGTTTTTT; cdr3_aa: CASREGANEKLFF
j_call: TRBJ2-3; clone_size: .; v_call: TRBV5-1; d_call: .; cdr3_nt: TGCGCCAGCAGCCCGCCTCTCACAGATACGCAGTATTTT; cdr3_aa: CASSPPLTDTQYF
j_call: TRBJ1-1; clone_size: .; v_call: TRBV6-1; d_call: .; cdr3_nt: TGTGCCAGCAGTGAAAGGGGAAAGGGGGACCGGACTGAAGCTTTCTTT; cdr3_aa: CASSERGKGDRTEAFF
j_call: TRBJ2-1; clone_size: .; v_call: TRBV21-1; d_call: .; cdr3_nt: TGTGCCAGCAGCAAAAACGGGACAGGGAAGAGCTCCTACAATGAGCAGTTCTTC; cdr3_aa: CASSKNGTGKSSYNEQFF
j_call: TRBJ1-1; clone_size: .; v_call: TRBV5-1; d_call: .; cdr3_nt: TGCGCCAGCAGCTTGGTGGGGAGCTTCGGTCTACAGAACACTGAAGCTTTCTTT; cdr3_aa: CASSLVGSFGLQNTEAFF
j_call: TRBJ2-7; clone_size: .; v_call: TRBV5-1; d_call: TRBD1; cdr3_nt: TGCGCCAGCAGCTCGGGACAGGGATCCTACGAGCAGTACTTC; cdr3_aa: CASSSGQGSYEQYF
j_call: TRBJ2-7; clone_size: .; v_call: TRBV6-1; d_call: .; cdr3_nt: TGTGCCAGCAGTGAAGCGCTACACTACGAGCAGTACTTC; cdr3_aa: CASSEALHYEQYF
j_call: TRBJ2-7; clone_size: .; v_call: TRBV6-1; d_call: .; cdr3_nt: TGTGCCAGCAGAGTCGACATGACCTACGAGCAGTACTTC; cdr3_aa: CASRVDMTYEQYF